This T cell receptor beta chain was recorded in a study of early T cells in non-severe SARS-CoV-2 infection. This clonotype has a count of ten or more. Researchers attached unique molecular identifiers to individual cDNA molecules. TCRdb analysed the 5' RACE reads with MiXCR anew, one entry per CDR3 protein. The sample records roughly 70,000 distinct CDR3 sequences, about 17% being singletons. The CDR3 contains 13 residues. Germline-derived CDR1 and CDR2 are LGHDT and YNNKEL (reference sequence). The germline V and J ends were trimmed by 6 bases and 0 bases, with 7 bases remaining between them. This clonotype was obtained from an adult who was a healthcare worker with PCR-confirmed SARS-CoV-2 infection or an uninfected control (not recorded which). The specimen comprised whole blood, sampled at baseline. The V call is TRBV3-1, the J call TRBJ2-3; unclear D gene. CDR3 bases: TGTGCCAGCAGGGTAGGAAGCACAGATACGCAGTATTTT. Translating gives CASRVGSTDTQYF.